The 31 T cell receptor beta chains below come from one sample, sequenced in a study of cytomegalovirus exposure and HLA in healthy donors (dated by TCRdb to between 2016 and 2019). Library creation used the immunoSEQ multiplex PCR assay. Held by TCRdb, this immuneACCESS table contains in-frame sequences only and omits some clones. Under half of the omission traces to an unresolved V gene where checked; the cause of the rest is unknown. Recorded for this sample are more than 85,000 clones; 88% of them occurred a single time. The ten largest clones take up approximately 2% of the sample. The sequenced sample consisted of PBMCs. The receptors were gathered from a woman aged 18-35 years in good health and CMV-seronegative.

V is TRBV14 and J is TRBJ2-7; no definite D call. The V gene's germline CDR1 is SGHDN and CDR2 FVKESK. The CDR3 runs 14 residues. The V end lost 4 bases, the J end lost 1 base, and 11 bases lay between the germline ends. CDR3 protein: CASSLAPGSYEQYF. The CDR3 nucleotides are TGTGCCAGCAGCCTCGCTCCCGGTTCCTACGAGCAGTACTTC. The full variable domain, rest sourced from reference TRBV14 and TRBJ2-7, is EAGVTQFPSHSVIEKGQTVTLRCDPISGHDNLYWYRRVMGKEIKFLLHFVKESKQDESGMPNNRFLAERTGGTYSTLKVQPAELEDSGVYFCASSLAPGSYEQYFGPGTRLTVT.

This chain connects TRBV30 to TRBJ1-2; 7 nucleotides align to TRBD1. The CDR3 totals 13 residues. V shed 1 base, J shed 8 bases, and the junction held 7 bases outside the gene matches. Germline loops: CDR1 GTSNPN, CDR2 SVGIG (reference sequence). The CDR3 protein is CAWSGGRGVGYTF. The CDR3 region has the DNA TGTGCCTGGAGTGGGGGCAGGGGGGTCGGCTACACCTTC.

The rearrangement uses TRBV9 and TRBJ2-7, with TRBD2 matching 13 bases. The CDR3 sequence is 15 residues long. Per germline, CDR1 SGDLS and CDR2 YYNGEE. V dropped 3 bases and J dropped 4; count of bases not matched to a gene: 4. CDR3 in amino acids: CASSAGTSGIYEQYF. The CDR3 region has the DNA TGTGCCAGCAGCGCCGGGACTAGCGGGATATACGAGCAGTACTTC.

The chain couples TRBV9 to TRBJ2-1, with D unresolved. Trimming took 1 base from V and 9 from J, leaving 14 bases between them. Germline V gene lookup returns CDR1 SGDLS and CDR2 YYNGEE. The CDR3 is 14 amino acids. The DNA for the CDR3 is TGTGCCAGCAGCGTAACCACCTACGGAGCTGAGCAGTTCTTC. Translated: CASSVTTYGAEQFF.

The chain is built from TRBV30 and TRBJ1-2, with a weak D call TRBD1 (6 bases). This CDR3 region has 13 residues. V lost 0 bases to trimming and J lost 8 bases, with 13 bases between them. Germline assignment: CDR1 GTSNPN and CDR2 SVGIG (reference sequence). CDR3 DNA: TGTGCCTGGAGTGTACAGACAGGATCGGGCTACACCTTC. It is translated as CAWSVQTGSGYTF.

This sequence joins TRBV7-2 and TRBJ2-7; TRBD1 agrees at 8 bases. Germline V gene data show CDR1 as SGHTA and CDR2 as FQGNSA. The CDR3 is 18 amino acids. V dropped 5 bases and J dropped 1; count of bases not matched to a gene: 16. This chain's CDR3 is CASSPILGQAAGSYEQYF. DNA of the CDR3: TGTGCCAGCAGCCCCATCCTGGGACAGGCAGCTGGGTCCTACGAGCAGTACTTC.

The chain has TRBV7-2 and TRBJ2-1; 13 bases are shared with TRBD2. V was clipped by 4 bases and J by 7 bases; unmatched bases: 10. Germline-derived CDR1 and CDR2 are SGHTA and FQGNSA. This CDR3 is 17 amino acids long. The CDR3 DNA is TGTGCCAGCAGCTCTCATAGGACTAGCGGGAGCGGGAATGAGCAGTTCTTC. Protein sequence: CASSSHRTSGSGNEQFF.

The gene calls are TRBV6-5 and TRBJ1-4; TRBD1 aligns across 10 bases. The CDR3 has 14 residues. The J segment lost 6 bases and the V segment lost 5 bases, leaving 3 bases of the junction unmatched. Looked up from germline, CDR1 is MNHEY and CDR2 is SVGAGI. In DNA form, the CDR3 reads TGTGCCAGCAGTGGGACAGGGGATCATGAAAAACTGTTTTTT. Protein: CASSGTGDHEKLFF.

The chain links TRBV19 to TRBJ2-7; 13 nucleotides agree with TRBD2. CDR3 length equals 16 residues. V dropped 5 bases and J dropped 5; count of bases not matched to a gene: 9. Germline V gives CDR1 LNHDA, CDR2 SQIVND (reference sequence). CDR3 DNA: TGTGCCAGTAGTCCTAGCAGGACTAGCGGGAGCGACGAGCAGTACTTC. Protein sequence: CASSPSRTSGSDEQYF.

The table lists this clone with a count of one. The rearrangement uses TRBV9 and TRBJ2-7; 9 nucleotides agree with TRBD2. The CDR3 has 16 residues. V was clipped by 4 bases and J by 3 bases; unmatched bases: 11. CDR1 and CDR2 from the germline V gene are SGDLS and YYNGEE. The CDR3 DNA reads as TGTGCCAGCAGCCCGCGGGGGGGAGCAGGGGGCTACGAGCAGTACTTC. Its protein product is CASSPRGGAGGYEQYF.

V and J are TRBV28 and TRBJ2-5, with D possibly TRBD1 on 6 matching bases. With 7 bases removed from V and 2 bases from J, the gap between germline ends came to 14 bases. CDR3 length: 14 amino acids. From germline, CDR1 is MDHEN and CDR2 SYDVKM. The CDR3 spells CASTESGDQETQYF. CDR3 nucleotide sequence: TGTGCCAGCACTGAATCAGGGGATCAAGAGACCCAGTACTTC.

This clone was observed a few times. The chain combines TRBV18 with TRBJ2-7; TRBD1 matches 8 bases. The CDR3 covers 14 residues. Germline lookup yields CDR1 KGHSH and CDR2 LQKENI. V lost 6 bases to trimming and J lost 5 bases; unmatched junction nucleotides: 9. The CDR3 here is CASSGQDRVHEQYF. The DNA for the CDR3 is TGTGCCAGCTCCGGCCAGGACAGGGTCCACGAGCAGTACTTC.

V usage is TRBV30 and J usage is TRBJ2-3; 10 nucleotides match TRBD2. Germline V gives CDR1 GTSNPN, CDR2 SVGIG (reference sequence). The CDR3 is made up of 12 amino acids. V shed 1 base, J shed 8 bases, and the junction held 0 bases outside the gene matches. The CDR3: CAWSGTSGTQYF. The CDR3 DNA follows: TGTGCCTGGAGTGGGACTAGCGGTACGCAGTATTTT.

This clone appeared once. The chain is built from TRBV7-2 and TRBJ1-2, with D possibly matching TRBD1 (6 bases). The germline V gene has CDR1 SGHTA and CDR2 FQGNSA. V lost 6 bases, J lost 0 bases, and 14 bases lay in between. This CDR3 contains 15 residues. The CDR3 nucleotides read TGTGCCAGCAGTATGAGGACAGCCTCTAACTATGGCTACACCTTC. Its translation: CASSMRTASNYGYTF.

In DNA, the CDR3 is TGTGCCAGCAGCTTAAATTCCCTAGCAGGGGCCGGGGAGCTGTTTTTT. It is translated as CASSLNSLAGAGELFF. J is TRBJ2-2 and V is TRBV11-1; a possible D gene is TRBD1 (6 bases). V gave up 2 bases and J gave up 6 bases, with 16 bases separating them. The CDR3 contains 16 residues. Germline lookup yields CDR1 SGHAT and CDR2 FQDESV (reference sequence).

J is TRBJ2-7 and V is TRBV7-2; 13 bases are a match to TRBD2. The junction had 7 bases not matched to a gene; V was cut back by 7 bases and J by 4 bases. Germline V lookup: CDR1 SGHTA, CDR2 FQGNSA. This CDR3 is built from 15 residues. The CDR3 sequence is CASTILAGGLYEQYF. The CDR3, as DNA: TGTGCCAGCACGATACTAGCGGGGGGGCTGTACGAGCAGTACTTC.

The chain is built from TRBV7-2 and TRBJ2-7, with D unclear. V was clipped by 5 bases and J by 0 bases, with 14 bases between them. The CDR3 covers 15 residues. Germline CDR1 SGHTA, CDR2 FQGNSA. The CDR3 region is CASSQRPSSSYEQYF. The CDR3 DNA reads TGTGCCAGCAGCCAAAGACCCTCTAGCTCCTACGAGCAGTACTTC.

The rearrangement joins TRBV28 to TRBJ1-2; 8 positions agree with TRBD1. The J segment lost 3 bases and the V segment lost 3 bases, leaving 6 bases of the junction unmatched. CDR3 length: 15 residues. Per germline, CDR1 MDHEN and CDR2 SYDVKM. The CDR3 bases are TGTGCCAGCAGTTTCCAGGGGGCTTTTGACTATGGCTACACCTTC. Protein sequence: CASSFQGAFDYGYTF.

The V call is TRBV11-2, the J call TRBJ2-3, with 9 bases identical to TRBD2. Trimming at V came to 2 bases and at J to 2 bases, leaving 8 bases not matched to a gene. The CDR3 length is 17 residues. Germline CDR1 is SGHAT and CDR2 is FQNNGV. CDR3 coding DNA: TGTGCCAGCAGCTTATTCCTAGCGGGAATAAACACAGATACGCAGTATTTT. The encoded protein is CASSLFLAGINTDTQYF. Drawing the rest from reference TRBV11-2 and TRBJ2-3, the complete variable domain is EAGVAQSPRYKIIEKRQSVAFWCNPISGHATLYWYQQILGQGPKLLIQFQNNGVVDDSQLPKDRFSAERLKGVDSTLKIQPAKLEDSAVYLCASSLFLAGINTDTQYFGPGTRLTVL.

This chain connects TRBV5-4 to TRBJ2-1, with 11 bases lining up with TRBD2. The V segment lost 4 bases and the J segment 8 bases; nucleotides outside the gene matches: 5. The germline V gene has CDR1 SGHNT and CDR2 YYREEE (reference sequence). This CDR3 comprises 14 residues. The CDR3 sequence: CASSPGTSGYEQFF. CDR3 nucleotides: TGTGCCAGCAGCCCTGGGACTAGCGGTTATGAGCAGTTCTTC. Supplemented by reference TRBV5-4 and TRBJ2-1, the full variable domain reads ETGVTQSPTHLIKTRGQQVTLRCSSQSGHNTVSWYQQALGQGPQFIFQYYREEENGRGNFPPRFSGLQFPNYSSELNVNALELDDSALYLCASSPGTSGYEQFFGPGTRLTVL.

This clone has just one count. V and J are TRBV14 and TRBJ2-7, with TRBD1 as a possible D gene (6 bases). The CDR3 loop spans 14 amino acids. V was clipped by 4 bases and J by 3 bases, with 13 bases between them. In germline, CDR1 is SGHDN, CDR2 FVKESK. Written as DNA, the CDR3 is TGTGCCAGCAGCCCTTGGGACAATTACTACGAGCAGTACTTC. Its translation is CASSPWDNYYEQYF.

V gene TRBV5-6 combines with J gene TRBJ1-2; D is unclear. With 1 base removed from V and 4 bases from J, the gap between germline ends came to 11 bases. CDR3 length: 14 amino acids. Germline assignment: CDR1 SGHDT and CDR2 YYEEEE. CDR3 loop: CASSLPGQVYGYTF. CDR3 coding DNA: TGTGCCAGCAGCTTGCCAGGCCAAGTCTATGGCTACACCTTC.

A word on this clone: Other DNA sequences of this sample code for an identical CDR3. The J gene is TRBJ1-5, the V gene TRBV20-1; D not resolved. The CDR3 is 11 residues long. From germline, CDR1 is DFQATT and CDR2 SNEGSKA (reference sequence). Trimming took 1 base from V and 6 from J, leaving 4 bases between them. The CDR3 loop is CSARGGQPQHF. The CDR3 bases are TGCAGTGCTAGAGGAGGTCAGCCCCAGCATTTT.

The rearrangement links TRBV4-2 to TRBJ2-7; 8 nucleotides align to TRBD1. The J segment lost 2 bases and the V segment lost 1 base, leaving 4 bases of the junction unmatched. The germline gives CDR1 LGHNA, CDR2 YNFKEQ. The CDR3 extends over 15 amino acids. CDR3 DNA: TGTGCCAGCAGCCAAGCTCCGGGACAGGCCTACGAGCAGTACTTC. Encoded protein: CASSQAPGQAYEQYF.

This clone has more than one count but fewer than ten. The chain recombines TRBV28 with TRBJ2-7, with TRBD1 matching 7 bases. CDR3 length: 15 residues. With 7 bases clipped from V and 0 bases from J, the junction kept 9 bases outside the gene matches. Germline V lookup: CDR1 MDHEN, CDR2 SYDVKM. This CDR3 reads CASTVSRDSSYEQYF. CDR3 coding DNA: TGTGCCAGCACTGTGTCCCGGGACAGCTCCTACGAGCAGTACTTC.

The sample holds a few counts of this clone. The gene calls are TRBV2 and TRBJ1-5; D is perhaps TRBD1 (5 bases). Germline CDR1 SNHLY, CDR2 FYNNEI. CDR3 length equals 15 residues. V lost 5 bases and J lost 4, with 15 bases in between. The CDR3 nucleotides read TGTGCCAGCAGTTTTCACAGACAGCCAAATCAGCCCCAGCATTTT. This codes for CASSFHRQPNQPQHF.

The rearrangement links TRBV28 to TRBJ2-2; the match to TRBD1 covers 12 bases. The J segment lost 7 bases and the V segment lost 1 base, leaving 10 bases of the junction unmatched. Germline assignment: CDR1 MDHEN and CDR2 SYDVKM. The CDR3 spans 18 residues. In DNA, the CDR3 is TGTGCCAGCAGTTTATTTTTCCCGGGACAGGGGGCCGGCGGGGAGCTGTTTTTT. This encodes CASSLFFPGQGAGGELFF.

The chain uses TRBV6-5 and TRBJ2-1; possibly TRBD1 for D (5 bases). The CDR3 runs to 15 residues. Germline V gene lookup returns CDR1 MNHEY and CDR2 SVGAGI. V was clipped by 0 bases and J by 7 bases, with 13 bases between them. DNA for the CDR3: TGTGCCAGCAGTTACTCGGAAGGGGATTTAAATGAGCAGTTCTTC. It translates to CASSYSEGDLNEQFF.

The chain recombines TRBV7-9 with TRBJ2-5; 8 bases agree with TRBD2. Germline trimming cut 0 bases from V and 4 bases from J; bases unmatched to any gene: 4. The germline gives CDR1 SEHNR, CDR2 FQNEAQ (reference sequence). The CDR3 is 15 amino acids. This CDR3 is CASSLARGVPETQYF. The CDR3 bases are TGTGCCAGCAGCTTAGCGCGGGGGGTGCCAGAGACCCAGTACTTC.

The genes are TRBV27 and TRBJ1-5; the D is unclear. The CDR3 loop spans 17 amino acids. The germline V gene has CDR1 MNHEY and CDR2 SMNVEV (reference sequence). V shed 2 bases and J shed 2 bases, with 16 bases lying between them. The CDR3 sequence: CASSLVPLLRRNQPQHF. CDR3 DNA sequence: TGTGCCAGCAGTTTAGTGCCGCTTTTGAGGCGCAATCAGCCCCAGCATTTT.

The V call is TRBV5-4, the J call TRBJ2-7, with D perhaps TRBD2 (6 bases). Germline assignment: CDR1 SGHNT and CDR2 YYREEE (reference sequence). Trimming took off 4 bases at V and 2 bases at J, with 16 bases between the two ends. The CDR3 loop spans 15 amino acids. This CDR3 reads CASSQLANPPYEQYF. In DNA, the CDR3 is TGTGCCAGCAGCCAACTAGCTAATCCCCCCTACGAGCAGTACTTC.